One and the same sample provided the 27 T cell receptor beta chains below, sequenced in a study of CXCR3-negative and CXCR3-positive naive CD8 T cells. All TRB cDNA libraries came from 5' RACE performed with UMI labels. TCRdb re-called the 5' RACE reads and shows each CDR3 protein once, DNA omitted. This sample lists around 140,000 distinct CDR3 sequences; its ten largest clones have roughly 0.31%. Sequencing input: naive CXCR3- CD8+ T cells from blood. Noted subset: CD45RO-CCR7+CD27+CD95- naive CD8+ T cells lacking CXCR3 (TNR3-). The receptor set was obtained from a human donor in good health. Some clones in this sample may be carry-over from other donors' samples.

This chain joins TRBV29-1 and TRBJ1-1; as DNA is missing, the TRBD1 call by TCRdb cannot be tested. Germline CDR1 is SQVTM and CDR2 is ANQGSEA. CDR3 length: 11 amino acids. The CDR3 region is CSARGWTEAFF.

The rearrangement joins TRBV2 to TRBJ2-1. The germline V gene has CDR1 SNHLY and CDR2 FYNNEI. The CDR3 contains 17 residues. The CDR3 loop is CASSQIRTDSSYNEQFF.

V and J are TRBV12-3 or TRBV12-4 and TRBJ2-1; TCRdb names TRBD2, which stays unverified in the absence of DNA. This CDR3 has 15 amino acids. CDR3 in amino acids: CASSWGLDPYNERFF.

The chain has TRBV7-9 and TRBJ2-7. The length of the CDR3 is 15 residues. Looked up from germline, CDR1 is SEHNR and CDR2 is FQNEAQ (reference sequence). The CDR3 protein is CASSLSLGGSYEQYF.

The V gene is TRBV29-1, the J gene TRBJ2-2; checking the TCRdb D call of TRBD1 is not possible without DNA. This CDR3 has 15 amino acids. The germline gives CDR1 SQVTM, CDR2 ANQGSEA. CDR3 in amino acids: CSVEERDSNTGELFF.

V and J are TRBV29-1 and TRBJ2-1; TCRdb returns TRBD2, unconfirmable since there is no DNA. There are 16 residues in the CDR3. The germline V gene encodes CDR1 SQVTM and CDR2 ANQGSEA. CDR3 protein: CSVDEVGGRAWNEQFF.

The V gene is TRBV21-1, the J gene TRBJ2-7; TCRdb gives TRBD1 as the D gene, but with no DNA this cannot be confirmed. TRBV21-1 is listed as a pseudogene. The CDR3 is made up of 15 amino acids. This chain's CDR3 is CASSKGGTGGHEQYF.

V gene TRBV20-1 combines with J gene TRBJ1-1; TCRdb lists TRBD1, though no DNA is available to test this call. The CDR3 loop spans 11 amino acids. Germline values: CDR1 DFQATT, CDR2 SNEGSKA (reference sequence). The CDR3 spells CSARGGTEAFF.

CDR3 residues: CASSSPLPTGLRSNEQYF. The V gene is TRBV7-9, the J gene TRBJ2-7; TCRdb indicates TRBD1, and absent DNA this call remains unverified. The CDR3 spans 18 residues. Per germline, CDR1 SEHNR and CDR2 FQNEAQ (reference sequence).

CDR3 in amino acids: CASNHQEPYEKLFF. The chain couples TRBV5-5 to TRBJ1-4. This CDR3 spans 14 amino acids. Germline V gene lookup returns CDR1 SGHKS and CDR2 YYEKEE (reference sequence).

The V and J genes are TRBV29-1 and TRBJ2-3; TCRdb calls TRBD2, which cannot be checked without DNA. The CDR3 has 18 residues. The germline V gene has CDR1 SQVTM and CDR2 ANQGSEA. CDR3 amino acids: CSFWGSSGGQTSTDTQYF.

V and J are TRBV3-1 and TRBJ2-1; TCRdb lists TRBD1, though no DNA is available to test this call. This CDR3 region has 16 residues. Germline lookup yields CDR1 LGHDT and CDR2 YNNKEL (reference sequence). The CDR3 loop reads CASSQVRGLSYNEQFF.

V is TRBV29-1 and J is TRBJ2-1; TCRdb names TRBD2, which stays unverified in the absence of DNA. Germline V gives CDR1 SQVTM, CDR2 ANQGSEA. The CDR3 spans 13 residues. CDR3 residues: CSVKAGGLNEQFF.

The chain couples TRBV4-3 to TRBJ2-1; TCRdb's assignment of TRBD1 cannot be checked, as there is no DNA. Germline CDR1 and CDR2: LGHNA and YSLEER. This CDR3 is 13 amino acids long. This CDR3 is CASSHQGGNEQFF.

This chain links TRBV6-6 with TRBJ1-5; TCRdb names TRBD1, which stays unverified in the absence of DNA. Germline-derived CDR1 and CDR2 are MNHNY and SVGAGI (reference sequence). CDR3 length: 11 amino acids. This chain's CDR3 is CASSEGGPQHF.

V usage is TRBV9 and J usage is TRBJ1-2; as DNA is missing, the TRBD1 call by TCRdb cannot be tested. In germline, CDR1 is SGDLS, CDR2 YYNGEE. This CDR3 comprises 15 residues. CDR3 sequence: CASSAWDSRYYGYTF.

This chain connects TRBV19 to TRBJ2-1; checking the TCRdb D call of TRBD1 is not possible without DNA. Germline V gene data show CDR1 as LNHDA and CDR2 as SQIVND (reference sequence). This CDR3 has 14 amino acids. The CDR3 sequence: CASSQGTGGAEQFF.

The chain combines TRBV7-8 with TRBJ2-7; no DNA is available, so the TRBD1 call from TCRdb remains unchecked. Germline V CDR1 and CDR2: SGHVS, FQNEAQ. This CDR3 has 18 amino acids. The CDR3 reads CASSLAWQGFGEPYEQYF.

The V and J genes are TRBV12-3 or TRBV12-4 and TRBJ2-5. The CDR3 runs 13 residues. CDR3 loop: CASFLESGETQYF.

The rearrangement links TRBV20-1 to TRBJ2-7. The CDR3 is made up of 11 amino acids. The germline V gene encodes CDR1 DFQATT and CDR2 SNEGSKA (reference sequence). CDR3 amino acids: CSARDLYEQYF.

The chain combines TRBV28 with TRBJ2-3; the TCRdb D gene call, TRBD1, has no DNA to confirm it. The CDR3 covers 14 residues. CDR1 is MDHEN, CDR2 SYDVKM, per germline. The CDR3: CASRSGVGTDTQYF.

This sequence joins TRBV11-3 and TRBJ2-5; TCRdb returns TRBD1, unconfirmable since there is no DNA. Germline-derived CDR1 and CDR2 are SGHNT and YENEEA. CDR3 length equals 15 residues. This chain's CDR3 is CASSMGTANHETQYF.

The chain couples TRBV3-1 to TRBJ1-1. Germline V CDR1 and CDR2: LGHDT, YNNKEL (reference sequence). CDR3 size: 17 residues. Here the CDR3 reads CASSQDLVQPEDTEAFF.

The gene calls are TRBV7-9 and TRBJ2-2; TCRdb names TRBD2, which stays unverified in the absence of DNA. CDR3 length: 16 residues. Germline V CDR1 and CDR2: SEHNR, FQNEAQ (reference sequence). The CDR3 protein is CASILQAGVLTGELFF.

V and J are TRBV20-1 and TRBJ1-2. CDR3 length: 17 residues. Germline loops: CDR1 DFQATT, CDR2 SNEGSKA (reference sequence). The CDR3 loop is CSARDQVPVGLDYGYTF.

The J gene is TRBJ2-1, the V gene TRBV28; TCRdb's D gene call, TRBD2, goes unchecked for lack of DNA. Germline loops: CDR1 MDHEN, CDR2 SYDVKM. The CDR3 has 15 amino acids. This CDR3 reads CASSSGLAAYNEQFF.

This chain joins TRBV3-1 and TRBJ2-1; TCRdb's D call, TRBD2, is unchecked because there is no DNA. The CDR3 consists of 18 residues. The germline gives CDR1 LGHDT, CDR2 YNNKEL (reference sequence). The CDR3 sequence: CASSQGLTSGRARNEQFF.